The rows below give T cell receptor beta chains drawn from one sample of a study of PD-1 blockade in classical Hodgkin lymphoma. This table comes from immunoSEQ multiplex PCR, and its TCRdb copy is limited to in-frame clones, with some not included. The data hold 46,000 or so clones, with just under 80% observed a single time. Specimen: peripheral blood mononuclear cells (PBMCs), collected before the fourth cycle of nivolumab. Receptors were obtained from a human donor with classical Hodgkin lymphoma. Each CDR3 is given with its conserved first and last residue. A D gene is named only where the DNA matches it firmly. Not all rows give a size; the values are once, few, many and, for expanded clones, a class.

J	D	V	size	CDR3	DNA
TRBJ2-1	NA	TRBV7-2	medium-sized	CASSGWDNEQFF	TGTGCCAGCAGCGGGTGGGACAATGAGCAGTTCTTC
TRBJ2-5	TRBD2	TRBV7-6	NA	CASSQPGLAEETQYF	TGTGCCAGCAGCCAACCGGGACTAGCGGAAGAGACCCAGTACTTC
TRBJ2-3	TRBD2	TRBV4-2	NA	CASSQTSNTDTQYF	TGTGCCAGCAGCCAGACTAGCAACACAGATACGCAGTATTTT
TRBJ2-5	NA	TRBV28	NA	CASTVGGRRGRTQYF	TGTGCCAGCACAGTTGGGGGGCGGCGGGGACGGACCCAGTACTTC
TRBJ2-5	TRBD2	TRBV27	once	CASLGEGETQYF	TGTGCCAGCCTAGGGGAGGGCGAGACCCAGTACTTC
TRBJ1-3	NA	TRBV30	NA	CAWSGTGNTIYF	TGTGCCTGGAGTGGGACTGGAAACACCATATATTTT
TRBJ1-2	NA	TRBV7-9	few	CASSWVEDYGYTF	TGTGCCAGCAGCTGGGTGGAGGACTATGGCTACACCTTC
TRBJ2-5	NA	TRBV11-2	NA	CASSPTGIREETQYF	TGTGCCAGCAGCCCTACCGGGATTAGGGAAGAGACCCAGTACTTC
TRBJ2-7	NA	TRBV7-6	NA	CASSLPDDEQYF	TGTGCCAGCAGCTTACCTGACGACGAGCAGTACTTC
TRBJ2-3	TRBD1	TRBV29-1	NA	CSVSDRESTDTQYF	TGCAGCGTAAGTGACAGGGAGAGCACAGATACGCAGTATTTT
TRBJ2-3	NA	TRBV6-5	NA	CASRDLLDTQYF	TGTGCCAGCAGGGATTTGTTGGATACGCAGTATTTT
TRBJ2-3	NA	TRBV4-2	NA	CASSPRVGTDTQYF	TGTGCCAGCAGCCCCAGGGTGGGGACAGATACGCAGTATTTT
TRBJ1-4	NA	TRBV5-1	NA	CASSLATYGGVNEKLFF	TGCGCCAGCAGCTTGGCGACGTACGGTGGAGTAAATGAAAAACTGTTTTTT
TRBJ2-3	NA	TRBV9	NA	CASSADTDTQYF	TGTGCCAGCAGCGCCGATACAGATACGCAGTATTTT
TRBJ1-5	TRBD1	TRBV19	NA	CASSTGGWKPQHF	TGTGCCAGTTCGACAGGGGGCTGGAAGCCCCAGCATTTT
TRBJ1-2	TRBD1	TRBV2	NA	CASSAGGNYGYTF	TGTGCCAGCAGTGCAGGGGGCAACTATGGCTACACCTTC
TRBJ2-2	NA	TRBV28	NA	CASSLPPNTGELFF	TGTGCCAGCAGTTTACCTCCGAACACCGGGGAGCTGTTTTTT
TRBJ2-3	TRBD1	TRBV10-3	NA	CAISVLDRGTDTQYF	TGTGCCATCAGTGTCCTGGACAGGGGGACAGATACGCAGTATTTT
TRBJ2-7	NA	TRBV6-6	NA	CASSYSSGVGGNEQYF	TGTGCCAGCAGTTACTCGTCAGGGGTCGGGGGAAACGAGCAGTACTTC
TRBJ2-1	TRBD1	TRBV2	NA	CASSRDSSYNEQFF	TGTGCCAGCAGCCGGGACAGCTCCTACAATGAGCAGTTCTTC
TRBJ1-1	TRBD1	TRBV9	NA	CASSRDRDSTEAFF	TGTGCCAGCAGCCGAGACAGGGACAGCACTGAAGCTTTCTTT
TRBJ2-5	TRBD2	TRBV7-3	NA	CASSPGTSGEVETQYF	TGTGCCAGCAGCCCTGGGACTAGCGGGGAGGTAGAGACCCAGTACTTC
TRBJ2-5	NA	TRBV5-6	NA	CASSLRETQYF	TGTGCCAGCAGCTTGCGAGAGACCCAGTACTTC
TRBJ2-5	NA	TRBV30	NA	CAWSGWGQETQYF	TGTGCCTGGAGTGGGTGGGGGCAAGAGACCCAGTACTTC
TRBJ1-1	NA	TRBV7-9	NA	CASRPQLGTEAFF	TGTGCCAGCAGGCCACAATTGGGCACTGAAGCTTTCTTT
TRBJ2-2	NA	TRBV2	NA	CASSGQVTGELFF	TGTGCCAGCAGTGGACAGGTCACCGGGGAGCTGTTTTTT
TRBJ1-1	TRBD1	TRBV5-5	NA	CASSFTGGVEAFF	TGTGCCAGCAGCTTTACAGGGGGGGTTGAAGCTTTCTTT
TRBJ2-7	NA	TRBV7-9	NA	CASSYRYSYEQYF	TGTGCCAGCAGCTATCGTTACTCCTACGAGCAGTACTTC
TRBJ1-3	NA	TRBV5-5	NA	CASSLGWGTGNTIYF	TGTGCCAGCAGCTTGGGTTGGGGTACGGGAAACACCATATATTTT
TRBJ2-3	NA	TRBV7-9	NA	CASSLESYGTDTQYF	TGTGCCAGCAGCTTAGAGTCGTACGGCACAGATACGCAGTATTTT
TRBJ1-6	NA	TRBV4-2	NA	CASSQGSGTSSYNSPLHF	TGTGCCAGCAGCCAAGGTAGCGGGACTAGCTCCTATAATTCACCCCTCCACTTT
TRBJ2-1	TRBD2	TRBV7-2	NA	CASSLLLLAGGEQFF	TGTGCCAGCAGCCTCCTCCTACTAGCGGGGGGCGAGCAGTTCTTC
TRBJ1-2	NA	TRBV28	NA	CASSRLGGYGYTF	TGTGCCAGCAGCCGATTGGGGGGCTATGGCTACACCTTC
TRBJ1-4	TRBD1	TRBV4-3	NA	CASSHTAHRGIEKLFF	TGCGCCAGCAGCCACACCGCGCACAGGGGAATAGAAAAACTGTTTTTT
TRBJ1-3	NA	TRBV10-3	NA	CAITGTEGNTIYF	TGTGCCATCACCGGGACGGAAGGAAACACCATATATTTT
TRBJ1-2	TRBD1	TRBV2	few	CASSPTGIDGYTF	TGTGCCAGCAGCCCGACAGGGATAGATGGCTACACCTTC
TRBJ1-5	TRBD1	TRBV18	NA	CASSTGTGSEGNQPQHF	TGTGCCAGCTCAACCGGGACAGGGAGTGAGGGCAATCAGCCCCAGCATTTT
TRBJ1-1	NA	TRBV9	NA	CASSVDWNTEAFF	TGTGCCAGCAGCGTAGACTGGAACACTGAAGCTTTCTTT
TRBJ1-1	NA	TRBV18	NA	CASHRGVNTEAFF	TGTGCCAGCCATAGGGGTGTTAACACTGAAGCTTTCTTT
TRBJ1-5	NA	TRBV18	NA	CASSMGSFNQPQHF	TGTGCCAGCTCTATGGGGTCATTCAATCAGCCCCAGCATTTT
TRBJ1-2	NA	TRBV28	once	CASSLFLYGYTF	TGTGCCAGCAGTCTCTTCTTATATGGCTACACCTTC
TRBJ2-2	NA	TRBV29-1	NA	CSVEWAEGPMGTGELFF	TGCAGCGTTGAGTGGGCTGAGGGTCCTATGGGCACCGGGGAGCTGTTTTTT
TRBJ1-4	NA	TRBV5-5	NA	CASSLSTNEKLFF	TGTGCCAGCAGCTTGTCAACTAATGAAAAACTGTTTTTT
TRBJ1-1	TRBD1	TRBV6-7	NA	CASSSPWDRATNTEAFF	TGTGCCAGCAGTTCCCCCTGGGACAGGGCTACGAACACTGAAGCTTTCTTT
TRBJ2-2	NA	TRBV9	NA	CATGKYTGELFF	TGTGCCACCGGGAAGTACACCGGGGAGCTGTTTTTT
TRBJ1-5	TRBD1	TRBV5-1	NA	CASSLTGDGSNQPQHF	TGCGCCAGCAGCTTAACAGGGGATGGAAGCAATCAGCCCCAGCATTTT
TRBJ1-2	NA	TRBV19	NA	CASRAQQVGDYGYTF	TGTGCCAGTAGAGCCCAGCAGGTGGGGGACTATGGCTACACCTTC
TRBJ1-4	NA	TRBV10-3	NA	CAIGTGPNEKLFF	TGTGCCATAGGGACGGGACCTAATGAAAAACTGTTTTTT
TRBJ2-5	TRBD2	TRBV27	NA	CASTRAGGETQYF	TGTGCCAGCACCCGGGCGGGGGGGGAGACCCAGTACTTC
TRBJ2-5	NA	TRBV11-2	NA	CASSLGAYQETQYF	TGTGCCAGCAGCTTAGGAGCCTACCAAGAGACCCAGTACTTC
TRBJ2-1	NA	TRBV4-3	NA	CASSQDPTGTSYNEQFF	TGCGCCAGCAGCCAAGATCCAACGGGGACCTCCTACAATGAGCAGTTCTTC
TRBJ2-7	NA	TRBV6-6	once	CASSKSLGTGDYEQYF	TGTGCCAGCAGTAAATCCTTGGGGACTGGGGACTACGAGCAGTACTTC
TRBJ2-5	TRBD2	TRBV7-3	NA	CASSLLGTTQETQYF	TGTGCCAGCAGCTTATTAGGGACTACACAAGAGACCCAGTACTTC